This T cell receptor (beta chain) comes out of a study of blood T cell repertoires in COVID-19. With 2 bases removed from V and 1 base from J, the gap between germline ends came to 12 bases. The CDR3 extends over 15 amino acids. Germline-derived CDR1 and CDR2 are SGHRS and YFSETQ. TCRdb keeps only in-frame clones here, not all; method: immunoSEQ multiplex PCR. In the table there are 270,000 or so clones, 85% to 90% of which are singletons. Participants, about 18 to 100 years old, spanned around 26 US areas. Participant-reported clinical history was the basis for cohort assignment. The sequencing sample was made of PBMCs or T cells enriched from blood (not recorded which). The receptor was derived from a woman in her twenties or thirties with acute COVID-19. The genes are TRBV5-1 and TRBJ1-1, with D possibly TRBD1 on 6 matching bases. The CDR3 DNA reads TGCGCCAGCAGCTTCCAACAGGGAACGAACACTGAAGCTTTCTTT. This encodes CASSFQQGTNTEAFF.